These 27 T cell receptor beta chains originate from one sample sequenced in a study of blood T cell repertoires in COVID-19. The table came from immunoSEQ multiplex PCR; TCRdb's copy has only in-frame clones and leaves some out. The sample has about 220,000 clones; around 84% are singletons. Input material: peripheral blood. These receptor sequences come from a man between 50 and 59 years old who had recovered from COVID-19.

In this sample, this clone turned up once. V usage is TRBV29-1 and J usage is TRBJ1-2; 8 bases line up with TRBD1. With 4 bases clipped from V and 4 bases from J, the junction kept 11 bases outside the gene matches. Germline V gene lookup returns CDR1 SQVTM and CDR2 ANQGSEA. The length of the CDR3 is 15 residues. This chain's CDR3 is CSVAGGSQGAYGYTF. CDR3 nucleotide sequence: TGCAGCGTTGCCGGGGGAAGCCAGGGGGCCTATGGCTACACCTTC.

This rearrangement joins TRBV28 to TRBJ1-2; TRBD1 agrees at 7 bases. V lost 5 bases, J lost 6 bases, and 12 bases stayed unmatched. In germline, CDR1 is MDHEN, CDR2 SYDVKM. The length of the CDR3 is 15 residues. The CDR3 nucleotides are TGTGCCAGCAGTCTCACATTACAGGGGCGGGATGGCTACACCTTC. Translating it yields CASSLTLQGRDGYTF.

This clone appeared once. The gene calls are TRBV18 and TRBJ1-5, with TRBD1 matching 10 bases. Germline V lookup: CDR1 KGHSH, CDR2 LQKENI. Trimming at V came to 2 bases and at J to 0 bases, leaving 4 bases not matched to a gene. This CDR3 contains 17 residues. The CDR3 region has the DNA TGTGCCAGCTCACCAAGGACAGGGGGGCCTAGCAATCAGCCCCAGCATTTT. Translation: CASSPRTGGPSNQPQHF.

The chain links TRBV29-1 to TRBJ2-3, with 9 bases fitting TRBD2. The CDR3 has 16 residues. With 8 bases clipped from V and 2 bases from J, the junction kept 14 bases outside the gene matches. Germline lookup yields CDR1 SQVTM and CDR2 ANQGSEA. CDR3 bases: TGCAGCATTACCGGCGGGAGCGGGAGGAACACAGATACGCAGTATTTT. Its protein product is CSITGGSGRNTDTQYF.

The chain carries TRBV19 and TRBJ2-4; TRBD1 might be the D (6 bases). CDR3 length: 13 residues. The germline V gene has CDR1 LNHDA and CDR2 SQIVND (reference sequence). Trimming took off 8 bases at V and 0 bases at J, with 8 bases between the two ends. In DNA form, the CDR3 reads TGTGCCAGTTCACAGGGAGCCAAAAACATTCAGTACTTC. It encodes CASSQGAKNIQYF.

The J gene is TRBJ2-2, the V gene TRBV29-1; possibly TRBD1 for D (6 bases). CDR1 and CDR2 (germline): SQVTM, ANQGSEA. Trimming shortened V by 4 bases and J by 4 bases, and 16 bases separated the two germline ends. There are 15 residues in the CDR3. As DNA, the CDR3 is TGCAGCGTTGCGGGCAGGGGATCGGGCACCGGGGAGCTGTTTTTT. It is translated as CSVAGRGSGTGELFF.

The rearrangement uses TRBV10-2 and TRBJ2-6; TRBD1 aligns across 8 bases. The junction had 14 bases not matched to a gene; V was cut back by 4 bases and J by 0 bases. Germline V gives CDR1 WSHSY, CDR2 SAAADI. CDR3 length: 20 amino acids. The chain's CDR3 is CASSVSQGGAKSSGANVLTF. The CDR3 coding sequence is TGCGCCAGCAGTGTTTCACAGGGGGGCGCCAAGAGCTCTGGGGCCAACGTCCTGACTTTC.

This sequence joins TRBV11-3 and TRBJ1-1; D not certain. This CDR3 has 16 amino acids. Germline CDR1 is SGHNT and CDR2 is YENEEA. V dropped 4 bases and J dropped 0 bases, with 15 bases sitting between them. The CDR3 is CASSSRGDQMNTEAFF. CDR3 sequence (DNA): TGTGCCAGCAGCTCTCGGGGAGACCAAATGAACACTGAAGCTTTCTTT.

The chain combines TRBV4-1 with TRBJ1-1; D gene uncertain. Looked up from germline, CDR1 is MGHRA and CDR2 is YSYEKL. The CDR3 is 16 residues long. Trimming stripped 0 bases from V and 3 bases from J, with 14 bases between. The CDR3 loop is CASSQDSLREDTEAFF. The CDR3, as DNA: TGCGCCAGCAGCCAAGATTCGTTGCGAGAAGACACTGAAGCTTTCTTT.

The chain joins TRBV5-1 to TRBJ2-3, with D possibly TRBD1 on 6 matching bases. This CDR3 is 16 amino acids long. V was clipped by 4 bases and J by 5 bases, with 20 bases between them. Germline CDR1 is SGHRS and CDR2 is YFSETQ. The CDR3, as DNA: TGCGCCAGCAGCGTAAACAGGGTAGTCTACTTAGATACGCAGTATTTT. Translated, it gives CASSVNRVVYLDTQYF.

Only a few counts were recorded for this clone. The chain joins TRBV27 to TRBJ2-7; 8 nucleotides align to TRBD1. From germline, CDR1 is MNHEY and CDR2 SMNVEV (reference sequence). The CDR3 has 14 amino acids. V lost 6 bases to trimming and J lost 5 bases; unmatched junction nucleotides: 9. The CDR3 loop reads CASRLDRVPDEQYF. In DNA form, the CDR3 reads TGTGCCAGCAGACTGGACAGGGTCCCCGACGAGCAGTACTTC.

V is TRBV27 and J is TRBJ1-1; D ambiguous. Deletions cut 4 bases from V and 6 bases from J, with 15 bases between. The CDR3 sequence is 14 residues long. CDR1 MNHEY and CDR2 SMNVEV come from the germline V gene (reference sequence). The CDR3 reads CASSSNLAVAEAFF. CDR3 coding DNA: TGTGCCAGCAGTTCTAATTTGGCGGTAGCTGAAGCTTTCTTT.

The chain employs TRBV19 and TRBJ2-1; the D is unclear. This CDR3 region has 15 residues. Germline assignment: CDR1 LNHDA and CDR2 SQIVND (reference sequence). V was pared by 1 base and J by 2 bases, with 9 bases between. CDR3 nucleotide sequence: TGTGCCAGTAGTATAGGGCGCGGAACCTACAATGAGCAGTTCTTC. Encoded protein: CASSIGRGTYNEQFF.

This clone was detected once. The chain uses TRBV30 and TRBJ2-7; the match to TRBD1 covers 11 bases. This CDR3 has 12 residues. Trimming cost V 5 bases and J 4 bases; bases outside gene matches: 1. The germline CDR1 and CDR2 sequences are GTSNPN and SVGIG (reference sequence). The CDR3 sequence is CAWGTGGYEQYF. In nucleotides, the CDR3 is TGTGCCTGGGGGACAGGGGGGTACGAGCAGTACTTC.

J is TRBJ1-5 and V is TRBV7-8; 11 bases are shared with TRBD1. Germline CDR1 is SGHVS and CDR2 is FQNEAQ. CDR3 length: 17 amino acids. V trimming: 1 base; J trimming: 2 bases; junction bases outside the gene matches: 4. In DNA form, the CDR3 reads TGTGCCAGCAGCTTAGGGACGGGACAGGGGGGCAATCAGCCCCAGCATTTT. This translates into CASSLGTGQGGNQPQHF.

The chain recombines TRBV28 with TRBJ1-4; 9 bases line up with TRBD1. Per germline, CDR1 MDHEN and CDR2 SYDVKM. The junction had 7 bases not matched to a gene; V was cut back by 3 bases and J by 5 bases. The CDR3 is 16 amino acids. CDR3 protein: CASSFYPQGANEKLFF. The CDR3 nucleotides read TGTGCCAGCAGTTTTTACCCACAGGGGGCGAATGAAAAACTGTTTTTT.

CDR3 sequence reads: CASSQEVGRSTDTQYF. The CDR3 DNA follows: TGTGCCAGCAGCCAAGAGGTCGGGAGGTCCACAGATACGCAGTATTTT. The gene calls are TRBV4-2 and TRBJ2-3; 7 bases align to TRBD2. CDR1 and CDR2 (germline): LGHNA, YNFKEQ. V lost 0 bases, J lost 2 bases, and 5 bases stayed unmatched. This CDR3 comprises 16 residues.

The chain joins TRBV19 to TRBJ2-1; perhaps TRBD2 as D (6 bases). The CDR3 sequence is 15 residues long. V gave up 4 bases and J gave up 3 bases, with 13 bases separating them. Germline values: CDR1 LNHDA, CDR2 SQIVND (reference sequence). The CDR3 DNA follows: TGTGCCAGTAGTAACATAGCGGAGATCTACAATGAGCAGTTCTTC. It encodes CASSNIAEIYNEQFF.

The DNA for the CDR3 is TGTGCCAGCAGCTTAGGACTAGGCCAGCCCCAGCATTTT. It codes for CASSLGLGQPQHF. The chain carries TRBV11-2 and TRBJ1-5, with D unclear. V was cut by 1 base and J by 7 bases, with 8 bases left in between. This CDR3 contains 13 residues. Germline V gene data show CDR1 as SGHAT and CDR2 as FQNNGV.

To note about this clone: The junction differs from germline at one of its ends, possibly a read error. The chain links TRBV5-1 to TRBJ2-7; the D is unclear. The CDR3 consists of 16 residues. Germline values: CDR1 SGHRS, CDR2 YFSETQ. In DNA, the CDR3 is TGCGCCAGCAGCTGGCTGCCCTCCAAAAAAGTGTGTGGTAAGAACTTC. It encodes CASSWLPSKKVCGKNF. Full variable domain (rest looked up from reference TRBV5-1 and TRBJ2-7): KAGVTQTPRYLIKTRGQQVTLSCSPISGHRSVSWYQQTPGQGLQFLFEYFSETQRNKGNFPGRFSGRQFSNSRSEMNVSTLELGDSALYLCASSWLPSKKVCGKNFGPGTRLTVT.

This clone was seen a single time. This chain links TRBV11-1 with TRBJ2-7; 7 bases align to TRBD1. The V segment lost 6 bases and the J segment 7 bases; nucleotides outside the gene matches: 15. The CDR3 sequence is 15 residues long. Germline V gene data show CDR1 as SGHAT and CDR2 as FQDESV (reference sequence). The CDR3 protein is CASRRTGGLSWEQYF. The CDR3 DNA sequence: TGTGCCAGCAGACGGACAGGAGGCCTCTCGTGGGAGCAGTACTTC.

The V gene is TRBV2, the J gene TRBJ2-5; 10 nucleotides agree with TRBD2. Germline assignment: CDR1 SNHLY and CDR2 FYNNEI. The length of the CDR3 is 15 residues. The V segment lost 4 bases and the J segment 1 base; nucleotides outside the gene matches: 3. The CDR3 sequence: CASSGRLAGQETQYF. CDR3 nucleotide sequence: TGTGCCAGCAGTGGGAGACTAGCGGGCCAAGAGACCCAGTACTTC.

The rearrangement uses TRBV18 and TRBJ2-7; 12 bases fit TRBD2. Germline V CDR1 and CDR2: KGHSH, LQKENI. Trimming removed 2 bases from V and 4 bases from J; junction bases left unmatched: 3. CDR3 length: 15 residues. The CDR3 nucleotides are TGTGCCAGCTCACCAGAACTAGCGGGGGGTTACGAGCAGTACTTC. This sequence encodes CASSPELAGGYEQYF.

The chain employs TRBV7-9 and TRBJ2-3; 10 positions agree with TRBD2. Looked up from germline, CDR1 is SEHNR and CDR2 is FQNEAQ (reference sequence). J gave up 5 bases and V 3 bases, and 8 bases lay outside the gene matches. The CDR3 runs 16 residues. CDR3 bases: TGTGCCAGCAGCTTTCCGAGCGGGAGGGCCGAAGATACGCAGTATTTT. Translated: CASSFPSGRAEDTQYF.

The chain couples TRBV9 to TRBJ2-1; weak D call: TRBD2 (5 bases). V lost 0 bases to trimming and J lost 10 bases, with 11 bases between them. The CDR3 spans 13 residues. Germline CDR1 is SGDLS and CDR2 is YYNGEE. The CDR3 DNA follows: TGTGCCAGCAGCGTAGTCTCCCCGGGGGAGCAGTTCTTC. It translates to CASSVVSPGEQFF.

The chain joins TRBV24-1 to TRBJ1-1; 9 nucleotides align to TRBD1. The junction had 4 bases not matched to a gene; V was cut back by 3 bases and J by 3 bases. The CDR3 is made up of 15 amino acids. The germline V gene encodes CDR1 KGHDR and CDR2 SFDVKD. CDR3 DNA sequence: TGTGCCACCAGTGATCCAAGACAGGGGGACACTGAAGCTTTCTTT. This encodes CATSDPRQGDTEAFF.

The V and J genes are TRBV29-1 and TRBJ2-7; a weak D match, TRBD1 (6 bases). Trimming shortened V by 6 bases and J by 2 bases, and 14 bases separated the two germline ends. The CDR3 has 13 amino acids. Germline assignment: CDR1 SQVTM and CDR2 ANQGSEA. The CDR3 loop is CSVKGHGPYEQYF. CDR3 coding DNA: TGCAGCGTGAAGGGACACGGACCCTACGAGCAGTACTTC.